These T cell receptor beta chains were read from a single sample in a study of blood T cell repertoires in COVID-19. Sequencing was performed with immunoSEQ multiplex PCR; in TCRdb, only in-frame clones are kept and a portion is missing. The sample consists of some 270,000 clones, 70% to 90% of them appearing once. The sequenced sample was peripheral blood. The origin of the receptors is a human donor with COVID-19, enrolled during active disease. The donor label of this sample is uncertain. Each CDR3 is given with its conserved first and last residue. A D gene is named only where the DNA matches it firmly. The listing skips clone size in some rows; elsewhere it reads once, few, many or a size class.

j_call: TRBJ1-2; d_call: TRBD1; v_call: TRBV4-3; clone_size: .; cdr3_aa: CASSPLETGGYTF; cdr3_nt: TGCGCCAGCAGCCCTCTAGAGACAGGGGGCTACACCTTC
j_call: TRBJ1-1; d_call: TRBD1; v_call: TRBV3-1/TRBV3-2; clone_size: .; cdr3_aa: CASSDTRGANTEAFF; cdr3_nt: TGTGCCAGCAGCGACACCAGGGGGGCGAACACTGAAGCTTTCTTT
j_call: TRBJ2-7; d_call: TRBD2; v_call: TRBV18; clone_size: .; cdr3_aa: CASSPPASGAFEQYF; cdr3_nt: TGTGCCAGCTCACCACCGGCTAGCGGGGCCTTCGAGCAGTACTTC
j_call: TRBJ1-2; d_call: TRBD1; v_call: TRBV3-1/TRBV3-2; clone_size: .; cdr3_aa: CASSQDVGTGVRGYTF; cdr3_nt: TGTGCCAGCAGCCAAGATGTAGGAACAGGGGTGAGAGGCTACACCTTC
j_call: TRBJ2-2; d_call: .; v_call: TRBV10-3; clone_size: once; cdr3_aa: CAISGRQQNTGELFF; cdr3_nt: TGTGCCATCAGTGGGCGACAGCAGAACACCGGGGAGCTGTTTTTT
j_call: TRBJ1-2; d_call: TRBD1; v_call: TRBV9; clone_size: .; cdr3_aa: CASSPRQGPDYGYTF; cdr3_nt: TGTGCCAGCAGCCCACGACAGGGGCCGGACTATGGCTACACCTTC
j_call: TRBJ2-2; d_call: TRBD1; v_call: TRBV7-2; clone_size: .; cdr3_aa: CASSWGQGGTGELFF; cdr3_nt: TGTGCCAGCAGCTGGGGACAGGGTGGCACCGGGGAGCTGTTTTTT
j_call: TRBJ1-2; d_call: TRBD1; v_call: TRBV7-3; clone_size: few; cdr3_aa: CASSRTRTGAGYTF; cdr3_nt: TGTGCCAGCAGCCGAACCCGGACAGGGGCGGGCTACACCTTC
j_call: TRBJ1-2; d_call: .; v_call: TRBV28; clone_size: .; cdr3_aa: CASRPPGTANYGYTF; cdr3_nt: TGTGCCAGCAGACCTCCCGGGACTGCGAACTATGGCTACACCTTC
j_call: TRBJ1-1; d_call: TRBD1; v_call: TRBV19; clone_size: .; cdr3_aa: CASSLDRDPGTEAFF; cdr3_nt: TGTGCCAGTAGTCTTGACAGGGATCCAGGCACTGAAGCTTTCTTT
j_call: TRBJ1-4; d_call: .; v_call: TRBV28; clone_size: .; cdr3_aa: CASSLNMLNEKLFF; cdr3_nt: TGTGCCAGCAGTTTAAATATGTTGAATGAAAAACTGTTTTTT
j_call: TRBJ1-1; d_call: .; v_call: TRBV9; clone_size: once; cdr3_aa: CASSVDLPGTEAFF; cdr3_nt: TGTGCCAGCAGCGTAGACTTGCCAGGCACTGAAGCTTTCTTT
j_call: TRBJ1-6; d_call: .; v_call: TRBV7-2; clone_size: .; cdr3_aa: CASSLAGRAPLHF; cdr3_nt: TGTGCCAGCAGCTTAGCGGGGAGGGCACCCCTCCACTTT
j_call: TRBJ1-6; d_call: TRBD1; v_call: TRBV2; clone_size: .; cdr3_aa: CASGGQTYNSPLHF; cdr3_nt: TGTGCCAGCGGGGGACAGACCTATAATTCACCCCTCCACTTT
j_call: TRBJ2-7; d_call: .; v_call: TRBV4-3; clone_size: .; cdr3_aa: CASSQDQELRPLGSYEQYF; cdr3_nt: TGCGCCAGCAGCCAAGATCAGGAACTCCGACCACTCGGGAGCTACGAGCAGTACTTC
j_call: TRBJ2-2; d_call: .; v_call: TRBV27; clone_size: .; cdr3_aa: CASRPGNTGELFF; cdr3_nt: TGTGCCAGCAGGCCAGGGAACACCGGGGAGCTGTTTTTT
j_call: TRBJ2-5; d_call: TRBD2; v_call: TRBV28; clone_size: .; cdr3_aa: CASSFFAGVETQYF; cdr3_nt: TGTGCCAGCAGTTTTTTTGCGGGAGTGGAGACCCAGTACTTC
j_call: TRBJ2-3; d_call: TRBD2; v_call: TRBV3-1/TRBV3-2; clone_size: .; cdr3_aa: CASTLSGNTDTQYF; cdr3_nt: TGTGCCAGCACCCTTAGCGGGAACACAGATACGCAGTATTTT
j_call: TRBJ2-2; d_call: TRBD1; v_call: TRBV19; clone_size: once; cdr3_aa: CASSPDRGNTGELFF; cdr3_nt: TGTGCCAGTAGTCCGGACAGGGGTAACACCGGGGAGCTGTTTTTT
j_call: TRBJ2-7; d_call: .; v_call: TRBV6-5; clone_size: once; cdr3_aa: CASSYSLESYEQYF; cdr3_nt: TGTGCCAGCAGTTACTCATTAGAATCCTACGAGCAGTACTTC
j_call: TRBJ2-5; d_call: TRBD2; v_call: TRBV18; clone_size: .; cdr3_aa: CASSLSGSDVTQYF; cdr3_nt: TGTGCCAGCTCACTTAGCGGGAGTGACGTGACCCAGTACTTC
j_call: TRBJ2-2; d_call: TRBD2; v_call: TRBV24-1; clone_size: .; cdr3_aa: CATSGGTSGSRVTGELFF; cdr3_nt: TGTGCCACCAGTGGCGGGACTAGCGGGAGTCGGGTCACCGGGGAGCTGTTTTTT
j_call: TRBJ1-2; d_call: .; v_call: TRBV27; clone_size: .; cdr3_aa: CASSLSQTNGYTF; cdr3_nt: TGTGCCAGCAGTTTATCACAGACAAATGGCTACACCTTC
j_call: TRBJ2-7; d_call: .; v_call: TRBV30; clone_size: .; cdr3_aa: CAWSWTNSYEQYF; cdr3_nt: TGTGCCTGGAGTTGGACTAACTCCTACGAGCAGTACTTC
j_call: TRBJ1-1; d_call: .; v_call: TRBV19; clone_size: once; cdr3_aa: CASSLRHGGTEAFF; cdr3_nt: TGTGCCAGTAGCCTTCGCCACGGGGGCACTGAAGCTTTCTTT
j_call: TRBJ2-2; d_call: TRBD2; v_call: TRBV19; clone_size: .; cdr3_aa: CASSMGLAGGPRTGELFF; cdr3_nt: TGTGCCAGTAGTATGGGACTAGCGGGAGGGCCTCGGACCGGGGAGCTGTTTTTT
j_call: TRBJ2-5; d_call: TRBD2; v_call: TRBV9; clone_size: .; cdr3_aa: CASTREASGSWETQYF; cdr3_nt: TGTGCCAGCACCAGAGAGGCTAGCGGGAGTTGGGAGACCCAGTACTTC
j_call: TRBJ2-1; d_call: TRBD1; v_call: TRBV19; clone_size: .; cdr3_aa: CASKGQGNNEQFF; cdr3_nt: TGTGCCAGTAAGGGACAGGGTAACAATGAGCAGTTCTTC
j_call: TRBJ2-1; d_call: TRBD2; v_call: TRBV2; clone_size: .; cdr3_aa: CASRFTSGDFGEQFF; cdr3_nt: TGTGCCAGCAGGTTCACTAGCGGGGACTTTGGTGAGCAGTTCTTC
j_call: TRBJ1-2; d_call: .; v_call: TRBV28; clone_size: .; cdr3_aa: CASRAVTNYGYTF; cdr3_nt: TGTGCCAGCAGGGCCGTTACTAACTATGGCTACACCTTC
j_call: TRBJ1-5; d_call: TRBD1; v_call: TRBV19; clone_size: many; cdr3_aa: CASSLRDSRYSNQPQHF; cdr3_nt: TGTGCCAGTAGTCTCCGGGACAGCAGATATAGCAATCAGCCCCAGCATTTT
j_call: TRBJ1-2; d_call: TRBD1; v_call: TRBV7-9; clone_size: .; cdr3_aa: CASSPLGQALYGYTF; cdr3_nt: TGTGCCAGCAGCCCCCTGGGACAGGCGCTCTATGGCTACACCTTC
j_call: TRBJ2-3; d_call: TRBD2; v_call: TRBV5-4; clone_size: .; cdr3_aa: CASSLGLAGAVDTQYF; cdr3_nt: TGTGCCAGCAGCCTGGGACTAGCGGGAGCGGTAGATACGCAGTATTTT
j_call: TRBJ2-3; d_call: TRBD2; v_call: TRBV28; clone_size: .; cdr3_aa: CASSLGLAGERSTDTQYF; cdr3_nt: TGTGCCAGCAGTTTAGGCCTAGCGGGAGAACGGAGCACAGATACGCAGTATTTT
j_call: TRBJ1-6; d_call: TRBD1; v_call: TRBV7-9; clone_size: few; cdr3_aa: CASSLGQENSPLHF; cdr3_nt: TGTGCCAGCAGCCTGGGACAGGAAAATTCACCCCTCCACTTT
j_call: TRBJ1-1; d_call: .; v_call: TRBV6-1; clone_size: .; cdr3_aa: CASSAGRRAAVNTEAFF; cdr3_nt: TGTGCCAGCAGTGCCGGGAGGAGGGCCGCGGTGAACACTGAAGCTTTCTTT